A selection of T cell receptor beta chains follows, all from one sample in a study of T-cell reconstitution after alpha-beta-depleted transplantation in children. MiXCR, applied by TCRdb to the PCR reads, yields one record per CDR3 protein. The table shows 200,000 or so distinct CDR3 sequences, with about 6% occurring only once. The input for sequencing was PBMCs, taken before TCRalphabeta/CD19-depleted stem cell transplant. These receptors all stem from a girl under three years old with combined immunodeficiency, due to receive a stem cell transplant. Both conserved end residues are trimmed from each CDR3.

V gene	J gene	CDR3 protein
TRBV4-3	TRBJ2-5	ASSQGLAGEEETQY
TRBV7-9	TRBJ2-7	ASSSKGSYEQY
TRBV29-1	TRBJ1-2	SATGGYGYT
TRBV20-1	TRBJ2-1	SAPSQVLLDNEQF
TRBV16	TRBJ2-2	ASSQLASTGELF
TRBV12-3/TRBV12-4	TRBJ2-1	ASSLGLAGYNEQF
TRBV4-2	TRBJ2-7	ASSQDQDFYEQY
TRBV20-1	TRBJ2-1	SARGVSGGSSYNEQF
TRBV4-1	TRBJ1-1	ASSQEQGAQSAF
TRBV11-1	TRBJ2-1	ASSLSTLAGGRRNEQF
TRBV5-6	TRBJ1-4	ASSLRLLLSTNEKLF
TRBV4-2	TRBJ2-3	ASSQAQPMADTQY
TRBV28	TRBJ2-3	ASSFEGSGTDTQY
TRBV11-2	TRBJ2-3	ASSTPARERSTDTQY
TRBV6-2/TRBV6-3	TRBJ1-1	ASSYPPSMNTEAF
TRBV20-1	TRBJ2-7	SARGFQGNEQY
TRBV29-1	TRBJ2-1	SAKGDSYNEQF
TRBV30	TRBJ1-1	AWSPGYLRNTEAF
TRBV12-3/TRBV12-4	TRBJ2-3	ASSSRLAGTDTQY
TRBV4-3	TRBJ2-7	ASSQDRGRVYEQY
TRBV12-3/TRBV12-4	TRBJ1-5	ASSLGSGGNQPQH
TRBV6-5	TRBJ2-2	ASSYQGATGELF
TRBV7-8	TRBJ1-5	ASRAGLGNQPQH
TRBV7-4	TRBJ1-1	ASSLGPGQTSMNTEAF
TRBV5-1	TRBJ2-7	ASSQGASGTSGNHPYEQY
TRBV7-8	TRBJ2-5	ASSFWLAGVFQETQY
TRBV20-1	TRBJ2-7	SARRGGSDEQY
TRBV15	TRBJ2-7	ATSRDPGTSGYEQY
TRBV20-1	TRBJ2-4	SASTGTSKNIQY
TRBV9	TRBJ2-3	ASSVDTGSTDTQY